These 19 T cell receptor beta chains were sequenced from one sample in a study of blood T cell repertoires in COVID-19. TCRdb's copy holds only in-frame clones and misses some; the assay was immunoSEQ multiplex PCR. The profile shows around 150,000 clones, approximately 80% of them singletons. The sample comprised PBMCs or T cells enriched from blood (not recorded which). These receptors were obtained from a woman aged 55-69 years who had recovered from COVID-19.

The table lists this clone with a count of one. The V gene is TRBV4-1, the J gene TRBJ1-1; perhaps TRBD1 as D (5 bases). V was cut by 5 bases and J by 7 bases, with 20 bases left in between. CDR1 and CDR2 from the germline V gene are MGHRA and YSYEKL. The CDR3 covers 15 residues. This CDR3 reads CASSKGTLGQGEAFF. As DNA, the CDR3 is TGCGCCAGCAGCAAAGGGACCCTTGGCCAGGGTGAAGCTTTCTTT.

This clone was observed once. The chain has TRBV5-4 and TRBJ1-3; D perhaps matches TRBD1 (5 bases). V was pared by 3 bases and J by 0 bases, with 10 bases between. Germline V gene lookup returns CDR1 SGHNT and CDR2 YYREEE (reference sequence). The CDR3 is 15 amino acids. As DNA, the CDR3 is TGTGCCAGCAGCTCCCCCAGGGACTCTGGAAACACCATATATTTT. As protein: CASSSPRDSGNTIYF.

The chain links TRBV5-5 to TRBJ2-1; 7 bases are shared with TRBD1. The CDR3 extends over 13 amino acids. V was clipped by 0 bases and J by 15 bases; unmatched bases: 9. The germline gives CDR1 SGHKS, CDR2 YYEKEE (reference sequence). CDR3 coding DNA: TGTGCCAGCAGCTTGGGGGGCCGACAGGGCTCGTTCTTC. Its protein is CASSLGGRQGSFF.

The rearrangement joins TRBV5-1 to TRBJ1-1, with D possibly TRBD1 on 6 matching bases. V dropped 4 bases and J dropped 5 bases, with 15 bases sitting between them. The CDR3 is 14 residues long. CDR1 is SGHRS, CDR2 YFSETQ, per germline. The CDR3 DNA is TGCGCCAGCAGCCATGAAACAGGGCGGACTGAAGCTTTCTTT. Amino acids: CASSHETGRTEAFF.

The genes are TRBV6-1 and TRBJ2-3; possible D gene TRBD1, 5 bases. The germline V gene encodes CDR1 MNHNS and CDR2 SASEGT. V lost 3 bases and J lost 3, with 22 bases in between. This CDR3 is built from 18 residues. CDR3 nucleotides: TGTGCCAGCAGTGAGTTGGCAGGGTTGGCATCGAGGACAGATACGCAGTATTTT. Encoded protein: CASSELAGLASRTDTQYF.

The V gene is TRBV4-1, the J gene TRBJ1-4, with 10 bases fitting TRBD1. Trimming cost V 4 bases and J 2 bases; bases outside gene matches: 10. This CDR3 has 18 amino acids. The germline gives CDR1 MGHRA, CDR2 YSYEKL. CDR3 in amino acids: CASSRLATGGFTNEKLFF. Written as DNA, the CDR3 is TGCGCCAGCAGCCGTCTAGCGACAGGGGGCTTCACTAATGAAAAACTGTTTTTT.

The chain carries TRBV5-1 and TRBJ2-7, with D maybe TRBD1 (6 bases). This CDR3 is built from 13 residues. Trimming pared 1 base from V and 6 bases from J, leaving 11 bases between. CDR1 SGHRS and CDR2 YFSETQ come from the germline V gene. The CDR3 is CASSLTGSSEQYF. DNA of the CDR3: TGCGCCAGCAGCTTGACAGGGAGTTCCGAGCAGTACTTC.

The CDR3 DNA is TGTGCCTGGAGTCTCGCCCTCCTTCTTAACATGAACACTGAAGCTTTCTTT. Protein product: CAWSLALLLNMNTEAFF. The chain links TRBV30 to TRBJ1-1; D uncertain. Germline V gives CDR1 GTSNPN, CDR2 SVGIG (reference sequence). V shed 2 bases and J shed 0 bases, with 19 bases lying between them. The CDR3 contains 17 residues.

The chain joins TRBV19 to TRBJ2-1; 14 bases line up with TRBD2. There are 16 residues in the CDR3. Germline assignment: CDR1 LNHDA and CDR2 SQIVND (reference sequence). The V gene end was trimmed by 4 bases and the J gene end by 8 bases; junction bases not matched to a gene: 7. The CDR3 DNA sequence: TGTGCCAGTAGTACCAGCGGGACTAGCGGGAGCTATGAGCAGTTCTTC. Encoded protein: CASSTSGTSGSYEQFF. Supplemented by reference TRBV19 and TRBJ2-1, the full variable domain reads DGGITQSPKYLFRKEGQNVTLSCEQNLNHDAMYWYRQDPGQGLRLIYYSQIVNDFQKGDIAEGYSVSREKKESFPLTVTSAQKNPTAFYLCASSTSGTSGSYEQFFGPGTRLTVL.

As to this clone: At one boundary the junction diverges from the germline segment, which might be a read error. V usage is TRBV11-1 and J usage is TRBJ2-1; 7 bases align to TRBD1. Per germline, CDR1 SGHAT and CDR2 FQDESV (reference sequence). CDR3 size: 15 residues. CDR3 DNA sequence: TGTGCCAGCAGCCCCTTAGGGACAGCCTCGTTCGATAGGGTCTTC. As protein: CASSPLGTASFDRVF.

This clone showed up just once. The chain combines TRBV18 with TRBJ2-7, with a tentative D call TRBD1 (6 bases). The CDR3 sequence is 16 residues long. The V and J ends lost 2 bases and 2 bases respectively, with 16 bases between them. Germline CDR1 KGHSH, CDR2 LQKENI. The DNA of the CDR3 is TGTGCCAGCTCACCAATGTTAGGGACACAGACCTACGAGCAGTACTTC. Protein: CASSPMLGTQTYEQYF.

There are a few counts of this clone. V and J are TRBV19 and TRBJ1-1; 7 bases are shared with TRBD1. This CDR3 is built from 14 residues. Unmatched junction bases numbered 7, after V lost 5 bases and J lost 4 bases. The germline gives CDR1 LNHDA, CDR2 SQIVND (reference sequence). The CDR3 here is CASSVDRVATEAFF. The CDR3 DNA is TGTGCCAGTAGTGTTGACAGGGTAGCCACTGAAGCTTTCTTT.

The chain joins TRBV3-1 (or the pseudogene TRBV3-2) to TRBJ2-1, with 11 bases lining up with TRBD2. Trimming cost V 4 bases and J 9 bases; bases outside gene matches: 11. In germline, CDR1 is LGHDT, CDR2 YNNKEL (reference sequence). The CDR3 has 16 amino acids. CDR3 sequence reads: CASSPRGLAGGGEQFF. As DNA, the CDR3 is TGTGCCAGCAGCCCCCGAGGGCTAGCGGGAGGTGGTGAGCAGTTCTTC.

The CDR3 region is CASKGESGDGVTQYF. Here the CDR3 DNA reads TGTGCCAGCAAGGGGGAAAGTGGGGACGGAGTGACCCAGTACTTC. This chain joins TRBV2 and TRBJ2-5, with a weak D call TRBD1 (6 bases). The CDR3 runs to 15 residues. Germline assignment: CDR1 SNHLY and CDR2 FYNNEI. V lost 7 bases to trimming and J lost 7 bases, with 22 bases between them.

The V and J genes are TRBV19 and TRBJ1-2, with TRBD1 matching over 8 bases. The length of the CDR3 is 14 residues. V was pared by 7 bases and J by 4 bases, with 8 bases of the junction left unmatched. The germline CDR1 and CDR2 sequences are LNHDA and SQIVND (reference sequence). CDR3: CASNPGGPRYGYTF. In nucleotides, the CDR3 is TGTGCCAGTAACCCAGGGGGCCCCCGCTATGGCTACACCTTC.

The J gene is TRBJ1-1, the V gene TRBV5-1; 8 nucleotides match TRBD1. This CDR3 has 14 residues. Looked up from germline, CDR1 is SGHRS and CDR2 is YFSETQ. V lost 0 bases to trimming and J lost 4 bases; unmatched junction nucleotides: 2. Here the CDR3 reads CASSLGTGITEAFF. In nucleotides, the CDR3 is TGCGCCAGCAGCTTGGGGACAGGGATCACTGAAGCTTTCTTT.

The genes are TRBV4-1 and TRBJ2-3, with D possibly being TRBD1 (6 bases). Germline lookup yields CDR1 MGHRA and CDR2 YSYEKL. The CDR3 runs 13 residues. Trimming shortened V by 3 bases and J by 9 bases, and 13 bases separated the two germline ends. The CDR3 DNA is TGCGCCAGCAGCCAGCAAGACAGGACCACGCAGTATTTT. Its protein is CASSQQDRTTQYF.

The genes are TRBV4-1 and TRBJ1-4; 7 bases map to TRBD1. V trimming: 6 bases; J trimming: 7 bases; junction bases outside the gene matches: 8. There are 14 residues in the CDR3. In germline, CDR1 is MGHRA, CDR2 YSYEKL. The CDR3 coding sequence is TGCGCCAGCAGTCAGGGGGTAATGATTGAAAAACTGTTTTTT. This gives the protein CASSQGVMIEKLFF.

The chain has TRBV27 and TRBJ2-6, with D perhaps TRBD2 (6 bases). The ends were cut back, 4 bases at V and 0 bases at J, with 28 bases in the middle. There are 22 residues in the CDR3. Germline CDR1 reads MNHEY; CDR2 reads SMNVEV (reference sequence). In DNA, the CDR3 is TGTGCCAGCAGTTCCCTCCCCCGAGGACTAAAAGTACGGATCTCTGGGGCCAACGTCCTGACTTTC. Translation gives CASSSLPRGLKVRISGANVLTF.